This T cell receptor beta chain was captured by sequencing in a study of blood T cell repertoires in COVID-19. Method: immunoSEQ multiplex PCR; TCRdb's copy keeps in-frame clones and lacks some. The table includes almost 350,000 clones, approximately 89% detected once. The CDR3 contains 15 residues. Trimming at V came to 6 bases and at J to 6 bases, leaving 13 bases not matched to a gene. Germline V gene sequence: CDR1 MNHEY, CDR2 SVGAGI. V is TRBV6-5 and J is TRBJ1-2, with 7 bases identical to TRBD1. The sample was peripheral blood. This TCR was sampled from a woman aged 60-75 years with COVID-19, enrolled during active disease. For the CDR3, the DNA is TGTGCCAGCAGATATATCGGGGGACAGATAGATGGCTACACCTTC. This gives the protein CASRYIGGQIDGYTF.